The rows below give T cell receptor beta chains drawn from one sample of a study of blood T cell repertoires in COVID-19. Measured with immunoSEQ multiplex PCR; TCRdb has only the in-frame clones, and not every one. The sample has 150,000 to 200,000 clones, approximately 90% seen once. Sequencing was done on a sample of peripheral blood. Every receptor here comes from a human donor in a cohort sampled during active COVID-19. CDR3s leave out the opening cysteine and the closing phenylalanine or tryptophan.

TRBJ1-2 | TRBV21-1 | ASSFPGGGRVDGYT
TRBJ2-2 | TRBV9 | ASSVGGRRNTGELF
TRBJ2-5 | TRBV19 | ASRLTGEETQY
TRBJ2-3 | TRBV6-5 | ASSLGQVYTDTQY
TRBJ2-7 | TRBV20-1 | SASPDRPLSYEQY
TRBJ1-2 | TRBV5-1 | ASSRGTGQDYGYT
TRBJ1-5 | TRBV10-3 | AISESGVSNQPQH
TRBJ2-7 | TRBV10-3 | AISGGPRGRNSYEQY
TRBJ1-4 | TRBV18 | ASSRNTQGEKLF
TRBJ2-7 | TRBV6-2/TRBV6-3 | ASSTRDILWEQY
TRBJ1-4 | TRBV19 | ASSIRQGEQRNEKLF
TRBJ2-2 | TRBV4-1 | ASSLQGRASIENTGELF
TRBJ2-3 | TRBV4-3 | ASSQGPAARADTQY
TRBJ2-5 | TRBV5-1 | ASSLDGEKTQY
TRBJ2-7 | TRBV3-1/TRBV3-2 | ASSQLTLNGGEQY
TRBJ1-2 | TRBV7-2 | ASSLEGFGYGYT
TRBJ2-1 | TRBV11-2 | ASSPLGGFPEQF
TRBJ2-2 | TRBV28 | ASSFVLAVTGELF
TRBJ2-1 | TRBV7-2 | ASSYGSVEQF
TRBJ2-3 | TRBV5-1 | ASSLVSGASTDTQY
TRBJ2-2 | TRBV19 | ASSIPWGGGNTGELF
TRBJ2-3 | TRBV6-6 | ASSYGRGGTDTQY
TRBJ2-3 | TRBV9 | ASSVDSSGRAPDTQY
TRBJ2-5 | TRBV2 | ASNPGGTRSEETQY
TRBJ2-3 | TRBV29-1 | SVEASGSRTDTQY
TRBJ2-1 | TRBV7-8 | ASSPRTGRYNEQF
TRBJ2-3 | TRBV11-2 | ASSPGLAGATDTQY
TRBJ1-5 | TRBV28 | ASSLSGLSNQPQH
TRBJ2-5 | TRBV7-2 | ASSLTAGGQETQY
TRBJ2-5 | TRBV5-1 | ASSLGPGASQETQY
TRBJ1-1 | TRBV11-2 | ASSLGWAEAF
TRBJ2-7 | TRBV18 | ASSPGLSYEQY
TRBJ2-2 | TRBV6-5 | ASSYSTGSAGELF
TRBJ1-5 | TRBV28 | ASHVAGNQPQH
TRBJ1-5 | TRBV19 | ASRDRENNQPQH
TRBJ2-5 | TRBV9 | ASTPSTASEAQY
TRBJ2-5 | TRBV24-1 | ATSPRDNPTQY
TRBJ1-3 | TRBV7-2 | ASRSTGSSGNTIY
TRBJ2-5 | TRBV6-5 | ASSSLWGVQETQY
TRBJ1-6 | TRBV9 | ASSVEGGSSYNSPLH
TRBJ1-2 | TRBV7-9 | ASSRDRGYGYT
TRBJ2-7 | TRBV9 | ASSVAFDRGENEQY
TRBJ2-1 | TRBV11-3 | ASSSRLAGGLNEQF
TRBJ2-1 | TRBV29-1 | SVGLAGGHEQF
TRBJ2-7 | TRBV11-2 | ASSLVRSAYEQY
TRBJ2-3 | TRBV5-1 | ASSKGLASDTQY
TRBJ2-1 | TRBV5-1 | ASSLEGAFYNEQF
TRBJ1-1 | TRBV5-4 | ASSSIDTNTEAF
TRBJ1-5 | TRBV7-9 | ASSKYQGSNQPQH
TRBJ2-7 | TRBV30 | AWTPGDRSYEQY
TRBJ1-2 | TRBV10-3 | AISDGGNYGYT
TRBJ1-2 | TRBV29-1 | SVGGQGADIYGYT
TRBJ2-2 | TRBV5-1 | ASSLEDRDTGELF
TRBJ2-7 | TRBV5-6 | ASSFTGTGINEQY
TRBJ2-2 | TRBV29-1 | SARLAGTGELF
TRBJ2-5 | TRBV18 | ASSPGAQETQY
TRBJ2-2 | TRBV5-1 | ASSSPGTHTGELF